The rows below give T cell receptor beta chains drawn from one sample of a study of response to subunit inactivated influenza vaccine. TCRdb itself ran the RT-PCR reads through MiXCR, one entry per CDR3 protein. The sample has some 520,000 distinct CDR3 sequences, approximately 15% seen once; the top ten hold less than 4%. Sequenced here: CD4+ T cells sorted from PBMCs, sampled less than 30 months after vaccination. The receptors come from a man aged 50-75 years who received an inactivated influenza vaccine. Both conserved end residues are part of each CDR3. A D gene is named only where the DNA matches it firmly. The size entry is marked missing in some rows and otherwise reads once, few, many or a size class.

>few|TRBJ2-7|TRBD2|TRBV6-2/TRBV6-3
TGTGCCAGCACCACCGGGGGGGGAGGCTACGAGCAGTACTTC
CASTTGGGGYEQYF
>-|TRBJ2-4|-|TRBV28
TGTGCCAGCAGTAAGTCGGACTTCCAGAACATTCAGTACTTC
CASSKSDFQNIQYF
>many|TRBJ2-2|-|TRBV12-3/TRBV12-4
TGTGCCAGCATCAACAATTGGGGGGAATACACCGGGGAGCTGTTTTTT
CASINNWGEYTGELFF
>few|TRBJ2-1|-|TRBV7-2
TGTGCCAGCAGCCTCCAGGTGAGGAGCTCCTACAATGAGCAGTTCTTC
CASSLQVRSSYNEQFF
>-|TRBJ1-6|-|TRBV12-3/TRBV12-4
-
CASSSSSSYNSPLHF
>many|TRBJ1-4|-|TRBV20-1
TGCAGTGCTAGAGATCCGACAGGAGCAGGGGAAAAACTGTTTTTT
CSARDPTGAGEKLFF
>few|TRBJ1-2|-|TRBV20-1
TGCAGTGCCAAGACTGGGTTGGGCTACACCTTC
CSAKTGLGYTF
>-|TRBJ1-4|TRBD1|TRBV28
TGTGCCAGCAGTCTGAGGGGGCGGGTTGAAAAACTGTTTTTT
CASSLRGRVEKLFF
>few|TRBJ2-3|TRBD2|TRBV6-2/TRBV6-3
TGTGCCAGCCGTAGACTAGCGGGGCCTCCAGATACGCAGTATTTT
CASRRLAGPPDTQYF
>few|TRBJ2-7|TRBD1|TRBV5-1
TGCGCCAGCAGCGTTACCGGGACAGGGGGCCGCGAGCAGTACTTC
CASSVTGTGGREQYF
>-|TRBJ1-1|-|TRBV12-3/TRBV12-4
TGTGCCAGCAGTTCAGGCGTACTGAGATCCGTTTTTGAAGCTTTCTTT
CASSSGVLRSVFEAFF
>few|TRBJ2-7|-|TRBV7-2
TGTGCCAGCAGCTTGTGGCCCTACGAGCAGTACTTC
CASSLWPYEQYF
>few|TRBJ2-7|-|TRBV20-1
TGCAGTGCTAGAGATCTGGACAGATTCTACGAGCAGTACTTC
CSARDLDRFYEQYF
>-|TRBJ2-1|TRBD1|TRBV9
TGTGCCAGCAGCGGACAGGGTTACAATGAGCAGTTCTTC
CASSGQGYNEQFF
>-|TRBJ1-1|-|TRBV7-9
TGTGCCAGCAGCTTTGAGTCCCGTGAAGCTTTCTTT
CASSFESREAFF
>-|TRBJ1-5|-|TRBV20-1
TGCAGTGCCTCGGACGGGAGCAATCAGCCCCAGCATTTT
CSASDGSNQPQHF
>-|TRBJ2-3|TRBD2|TRBV6-5
TGTGCCAGCAGTTCTAGCGGGGGGGTAGGCACAGATACGCAGTATTTT
CASSSSGGVGTDTQYF
>-|TRBJ2-1|TRBD2|TRBV28
TGTGCCAGCAGCTTGACCCAGGGGACTAGCGGGGCACACAATGAGCAGTTCTTC
CASSLTQGTSGAHNEQFF
>-|TRBJ2-7|-|TRBV5-1
TGCGCCAGTACCACAGGGATTACTGCCGACGAGCAGTACTTC
CASTTGITADEQYF
>-|TRBJ1-3|-|TRBV28
TGTGCCAGCAGCCCGTCGTGGGGGGATGCTGGAAACACCATATATTTT
CASSPSWGDAGNTIYF
>few|TRBJ1-6|-|TRBV2
TGTGCCAGCAGCGGAGCGGGGTACAGCTCACCCCTCCACTTT
CASSGAGYSSPLHF
>few|TRBJ2-3|-|TRBV7-2
TGTGCCAGCAGCTCGTGGCAAGATACGCAGTATTTT
CASSSWQDTQYF
>few|TRBJ2-3|TRBD2|TRBV20-1
TGCAGTGCTCCGCCGGGACTAGCGGGAGTCGGAAGCACAGATACGCAGTATTTT
CSAPPGLAGVGSTDTQYF
>-|TRBJ1-1|-|TRBV29-1
TGCAGCGCTGCCCTGGACAGCGCGGTGGGCACTGAAGCTTTCTTT
CSAALDSAVGTEAFF
>few|TRBJ1-5|-|TRBV2
TGTGCCAGCGGGGCAGGGGGCAATCAGCCCCAGCATTTT
CASGAGGNQPQHF
>-|TRBJ2-1|TRBD2|TRBV27
TGTGCCAGCAGTCGGGCTAGCGGGAGGGCCTTGATAAATGAGCAGTTCTTC
CASSRASGRALINEQFF
>-|TRBJ2-2|TRBD1|TRBV6-1
TGTGCCAGCAGCCTCGGACAGGGAGGCGGCGGGGAGCTGTTTTTT
CASSLGQGGGGELFF
>-|TRBJ1-3|-|TRBV29-1
TGCAGCGTGGTGCAGGGGAGCTCTGGAAACACCATATATTTT
CSVVQGSSGNTIYF
>-|TRBJ2-5|-|TRBV11-1
TGTGCCAGCAGGGGGATGCAAGAGACCCAGTACTTC
CASRGMQETQYF
>-|TRBJ1-5|-|TRBV20-1
TGCAGTGCTCGACAGTCATTCAATCAGCCCCAGCATTTT
CSARQSFNQPQHF
>few|TRBJ2-7|TRBD2|TRBV5-4
TGTGCCAGCAGCTTGCATGGCGGGAGCTCCTACGAGCAGTACTTC
CASSLHGGSSYEQYF
>-|TRBJ2-7|-|TRBV9
TGTGCCAGTGGGGGCCCCGCCTACGAGCAGTACTTC
CASGGPAYEQYF
>-|TRBJ2-1|-|TRBV20-1
TGCTGTGCTAGAGACCCCCGGGGGAGCTCCTACAATGAGCAGTTCTTC
CCARDPRGSSYNEQFF
>-|TRBJ2-3|TRBD2|TRBV12-3/TRBV12-4
TGTGCCAGCAGACCTCCGGGACTAGTAACAGATACGCAGTATTTT
CASRPPGLVTDTQYF
>few|TRBJ2-5|-|TRBV19
TGTGCCAGTAGTATGGGTTGGAGTCATCAAGAGACCCAGTACTTC
CASSMGWSHQETQYF
>-|TRBJ2-2|-|TRBV5-5
TGTGCCAGCAGCTTGGCATCGAACAGGGTGGCCGGGGAGCTGTTTTTT
CASSLASNRVAGELFF
>-|TRBJ1-3|-|TRBV6-1
TGTGCCAGCAGCTCAATCCGCTCTGGAAACACCATATATTTT
CASSSIRSGNTIYF
>few|TRBJ2-3|TRBD2|TRBV2
TGTGCCAGCGCAGCTCTTCGCCGGGGGGAAGATACGCAGTATTTT
CASAALRRGEDTQYF
>many|TRBJ2-1|-|TRBV12-3/TRBV12-4
TGTGCCAGCAGTCCTAGGGCGAATGAGCAGTTCTTC
CASSPRANEQFF
>few|TRBJ2-7|TRBD2|TRBV7-2
TGTGCCAGCAGCTACAACCCCCGGACTAGCGGGAGGGACGAGCAGTACTTC
CASSYNPRTSGRDEQYF
>many|TRBJ1-4|-|TRBV5-1
TGCGCCAGCAGCTTGGACAAGCCTGAAAAACTGTTTTTT
CASSLDKPEKLFF
>few|TRBJ2-1|-|TRBV11-3
TGTGCCAGCAGCTTCAGGGATGGGAACAATGAGCAGTTCTTC
CASSFRDGNNEQFF
>-|TRBJ2-3|TRBD2|TRBV5-1
TGCGCCAGCAACCTAGCGGGGGCAAACACAGATACGCAGTATTTT
CASNLAGANTDTQYF
>-|TRBJ2-1|-|TRBV12-3/TRBV12-4
TGTGCCAGCAGACTTTATATAAACAATGAGCAGTTCTTC
CASRLYINNEQFF
>-|TRBJ2-5|TRBD2|TRBV12-3/TRBV12-4
TGTGCCAGCAGTTTTCGGCTAGCGGGTGATAAAGAGACCCAGTACTTC
CASSFRLAGDKETQYF
>few|TRBJ1-4|-|TRBV29-1
TGCAGCGTTGAAGAACGAGGACGGCCGGGGGATGAAAAACTGTTTTTT
CSVEERGRPGDEKLFF
>many|TRBJ2-6|TRBD2|TRBV29-1
TGCAGCGTTGAAGGTGGCGAGCGGGAGTACTCTGGGGCCAACGTCCTGACTTTC
CSVEGGEREYSGANVLTF
>few|TRBJ1-2|-|TRBV29-1
TGCAGCGTTAACAGGGACGGCTATGGCTACACCTTC
CSVNRDGYGYTF
>few|TRBJ1-5|-|TRBV18
TGTGCCAGCTCACCAGGGGTGTCGAGCAATCAGCCCCAGCATTTT
CASSPGVSSNQPQHF
>few|TRBJ2-1|TRBD2|TRBV10-3
TGTGCCATTAAGACTAGCGGCTCCTACAATGAGCAGTTCTTC
CAIKTSGSYNEQFF
>-|TRBJ1-6|-|TRBV28
TGTGCCAGCAGGGCGACAGGCAATTCACCCCTCCACTTT
CASRATGNSPLHF
>-|TRBJ2-5|TRBD2|TRBV9
TGTGCCAGCACCCTAACCGGGACTAGCGTAGAGACCCAGTACTTC
CASTLTGTSVETQYF
>-|TRBJ2-7|-|TRBV20-1
TGCAGTGCTAACGGAGGACTGATGACCTCCTACGAGCAGTACTTC
CSANGGLMTSYEQYF